The clone carrying this T cell receptor (beta chain) occurred once. Its antigen is not identified. The data stem from a study of T cell repertoires in cytomegalovirus infection. Looked up from germline, CDR1 is MNHEY and CDR2 is SVGAGI. The CDR3 sequence is 17 residues long. The ends were cut back, 0 bases at V and 1 base at J, with 10 bases in the middle. TCRdb analysed the reads with MiXCR anew, one entry per CDR3 protein. The table includes 95,000 to 150,000 distinct CDR3 sequences, roughly 32% detected once. This clonotype was obtained from a human donor in good health (CMV status not recorded). Some clones in this sample may be carry-over from other donors' samples. This chain joins TRBV6-5 and TRBJ1-6; D remains unclear. The source was CD8+ T cells from cultured PBMCs, collected from culture after CMV antigen stimulation. In DNA form, the CDR3 reads TGTGCCAGCAGTTACTCCTACGGTCAATCCTATAATTCACCCCTCCACTTT. Translation gives CASSYSYGQSYNSPLHF.